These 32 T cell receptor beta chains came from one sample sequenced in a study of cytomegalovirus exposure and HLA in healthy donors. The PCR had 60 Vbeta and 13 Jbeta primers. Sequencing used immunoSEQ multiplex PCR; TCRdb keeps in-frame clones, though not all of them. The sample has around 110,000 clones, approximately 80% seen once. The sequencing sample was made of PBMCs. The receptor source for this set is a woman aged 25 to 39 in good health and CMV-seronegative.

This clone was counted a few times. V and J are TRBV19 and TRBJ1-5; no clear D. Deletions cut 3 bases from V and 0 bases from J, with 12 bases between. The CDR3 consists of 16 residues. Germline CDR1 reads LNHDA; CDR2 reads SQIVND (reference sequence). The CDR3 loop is CASSIAVGVSNQPQHF. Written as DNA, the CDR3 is TGTGCCAGTAGTATCGCAGTCGGAGTTAGCAATCAGCCCCAGCATTTT.

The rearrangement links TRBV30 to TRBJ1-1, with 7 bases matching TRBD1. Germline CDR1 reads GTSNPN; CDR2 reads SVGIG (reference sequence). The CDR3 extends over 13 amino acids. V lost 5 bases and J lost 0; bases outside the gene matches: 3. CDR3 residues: CAWGGQMNTEAFF. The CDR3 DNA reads TGTGCCTGGGGGGGACAGATGAACACTGAAGCTTTCTTT.

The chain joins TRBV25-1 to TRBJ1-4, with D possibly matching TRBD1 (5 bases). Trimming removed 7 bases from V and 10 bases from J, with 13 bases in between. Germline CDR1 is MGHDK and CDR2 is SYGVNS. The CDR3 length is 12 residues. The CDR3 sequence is CASMTWGGKLFF. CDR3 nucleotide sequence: TGTGCCAGCATGACTTGGGGGGGAAAACTGTTTTTT.

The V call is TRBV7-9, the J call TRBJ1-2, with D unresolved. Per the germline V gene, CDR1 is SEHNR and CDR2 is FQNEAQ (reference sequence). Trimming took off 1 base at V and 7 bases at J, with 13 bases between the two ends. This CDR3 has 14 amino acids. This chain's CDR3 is CASSLERREGGYTF. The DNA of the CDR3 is TGTGCCAGCAGCTTAGAGAGGAGGGAGGGTGGCTACACCTTC.

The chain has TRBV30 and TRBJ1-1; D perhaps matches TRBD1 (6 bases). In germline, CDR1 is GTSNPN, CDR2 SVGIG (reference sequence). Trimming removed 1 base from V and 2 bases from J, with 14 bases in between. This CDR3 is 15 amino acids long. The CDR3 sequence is CAWSGGVGGNTEAFF. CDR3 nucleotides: TGTGCCTGGAGTGGGGGTGTAGGGGGTAACACTGAAGCTTTCTTT.

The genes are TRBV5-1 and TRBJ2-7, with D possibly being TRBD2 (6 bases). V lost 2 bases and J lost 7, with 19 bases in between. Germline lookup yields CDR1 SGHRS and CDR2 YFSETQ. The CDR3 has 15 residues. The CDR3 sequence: CASSLTGLAPGEQYF. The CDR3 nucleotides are TGCGCCAGCAGCTTAACGGGGCTAGCGCCGGGAGAGCAGTACTTC.

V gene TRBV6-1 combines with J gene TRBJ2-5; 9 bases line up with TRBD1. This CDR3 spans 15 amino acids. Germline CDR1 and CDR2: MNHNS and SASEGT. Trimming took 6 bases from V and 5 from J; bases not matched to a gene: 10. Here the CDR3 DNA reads TGTGCCAGCAGCGCGGGACAGGGATTCATGGAGACCCAGTACTTC. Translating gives CASSAGQGFMETQYF.

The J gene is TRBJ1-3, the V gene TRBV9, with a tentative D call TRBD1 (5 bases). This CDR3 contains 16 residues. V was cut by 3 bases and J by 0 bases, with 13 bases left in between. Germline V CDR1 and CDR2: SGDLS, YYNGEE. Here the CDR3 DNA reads TGTGCCAGCAGCGCGAATACAGGTCTCTCTGGAAACACCATATATTTT. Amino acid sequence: CASSANTGLSGNTIYF.

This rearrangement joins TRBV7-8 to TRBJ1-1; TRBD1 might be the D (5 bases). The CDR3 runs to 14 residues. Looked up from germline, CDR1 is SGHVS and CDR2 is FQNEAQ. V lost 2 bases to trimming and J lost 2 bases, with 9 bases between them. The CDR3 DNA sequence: TGTGCCAGCAGCTTATCGGGGGTTAACACTGAAGCTTTCTTT. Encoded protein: CASSLSGVNTEAFF. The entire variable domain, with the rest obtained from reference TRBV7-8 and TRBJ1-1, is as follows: GAGVSQSPRYKVAKRGQDVALRCDPISGHVSLFWYQQALGQGPEFLTYFQNEAQLDKSGLPSDRFFAERPEGSVSTLKIQRTQQEDSAVYLCASSLSGVNTEAFFGQGTRLTVV.

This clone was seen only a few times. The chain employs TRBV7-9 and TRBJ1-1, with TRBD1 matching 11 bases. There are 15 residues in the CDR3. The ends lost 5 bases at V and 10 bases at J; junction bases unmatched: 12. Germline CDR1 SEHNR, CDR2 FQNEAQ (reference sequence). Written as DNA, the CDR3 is TGTGCCAGCAGCCTTGGACAGGGGGCGTTCCCAAGAGCTTTCTTT. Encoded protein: CASSLGQGAFPRAFF.

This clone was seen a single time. CDR3 coding DNA: TGTGCCAGCAGGCTCACTCAGATAACAGCGGCGGGAGGCTACACCTTC. This translates into CASRLTQITAAGGYTF. V gene TRBV27 combines with J gene TRBJ1-2; unclear D gene. Trimming took 6 bases from V and 8 from J, leaving 25 bases between them. The germline V gene encodes CDR1 MNHEY and CDR2 SMNVEV (reference sequence). The CDR3 covers 16 residues.

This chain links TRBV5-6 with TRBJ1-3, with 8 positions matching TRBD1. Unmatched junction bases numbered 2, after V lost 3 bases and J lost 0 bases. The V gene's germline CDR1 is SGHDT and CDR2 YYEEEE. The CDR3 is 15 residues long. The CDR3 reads CASSWDRISGNTIYF. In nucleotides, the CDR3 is TGTGCCAGCAGCTGGGACAGGATCTCTGGAAACACCATATATTTT.

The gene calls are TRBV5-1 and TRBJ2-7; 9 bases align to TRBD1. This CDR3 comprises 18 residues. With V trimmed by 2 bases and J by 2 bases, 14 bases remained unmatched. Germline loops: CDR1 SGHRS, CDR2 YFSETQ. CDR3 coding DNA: TGCGCCAGCAGCTTTCTGTTGATGGGACAGGGAGGAACCTACGAGCAGTACTTC. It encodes CASSFLLMGQGGTYEQYF.

The CDR3 loop reads CAWNEIGSGYEQYF. The CDR3, as DNA: TGTGCCTGGAATGAGATAGGATCGGGCTACGAGCAGTACTTC. The genes are TRBV30 and TRBJ2-7; D remains unclear. Germline CDR1 and CDR2: GTSNPN and SVGIG (reference sequence). The V end lost 4 bases, the J end lost 3 bases, and 16 bases lay between the germline ends. The CDR3 covers 14 residues.

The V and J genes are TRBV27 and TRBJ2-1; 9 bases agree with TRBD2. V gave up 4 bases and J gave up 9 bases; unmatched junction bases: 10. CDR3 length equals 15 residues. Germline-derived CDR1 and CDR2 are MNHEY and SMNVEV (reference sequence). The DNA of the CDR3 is TGTGCCAGCAGTTATCGGCGGGGGGGATTCAGTGAGCAGTTCTTC. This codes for CASSYRRGGFSEQFF.

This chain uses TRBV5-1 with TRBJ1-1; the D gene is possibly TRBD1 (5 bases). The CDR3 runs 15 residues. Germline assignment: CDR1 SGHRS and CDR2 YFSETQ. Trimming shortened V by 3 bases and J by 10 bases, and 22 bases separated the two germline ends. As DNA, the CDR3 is TGCGCCAGCAGCTGGGCGGGGCAGGGCGATACAGGAGCTTTCTTT. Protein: CASSWAGQGDTGAFF.

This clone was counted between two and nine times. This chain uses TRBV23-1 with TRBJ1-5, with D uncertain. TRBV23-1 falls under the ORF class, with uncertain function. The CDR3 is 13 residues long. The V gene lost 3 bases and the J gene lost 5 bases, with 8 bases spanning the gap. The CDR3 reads CASSHPSDQPQHF. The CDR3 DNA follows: TGCGCCAGCAGTCACCCCAGCGATCAGCCCCAGCATTTT.

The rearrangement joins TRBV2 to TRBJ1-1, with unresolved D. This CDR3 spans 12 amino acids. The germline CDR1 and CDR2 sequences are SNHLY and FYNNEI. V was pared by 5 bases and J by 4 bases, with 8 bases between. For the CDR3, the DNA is TGTGCCAGCAGTCTTGACACCACTGAAGCTTTCTTT. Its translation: CASSLDTTEAFF.

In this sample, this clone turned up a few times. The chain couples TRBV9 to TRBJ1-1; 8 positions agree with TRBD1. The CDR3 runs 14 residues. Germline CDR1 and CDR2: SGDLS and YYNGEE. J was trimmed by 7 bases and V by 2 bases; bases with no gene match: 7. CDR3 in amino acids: CASSVGGQGGEAFF. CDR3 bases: TGTGCCAGCAGCGTGGGAGGACAGGGTGGTGAAGCTTTCTTT.

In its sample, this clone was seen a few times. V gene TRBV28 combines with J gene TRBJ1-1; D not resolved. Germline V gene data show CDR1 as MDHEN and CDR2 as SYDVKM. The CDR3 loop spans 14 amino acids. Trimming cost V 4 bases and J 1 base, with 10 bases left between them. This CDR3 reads CASSWPRGNTEAFF. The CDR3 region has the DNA TGTGCCAGCAGTTGGCCCCGGGGGAACACTGAAGCTTTCTTT.

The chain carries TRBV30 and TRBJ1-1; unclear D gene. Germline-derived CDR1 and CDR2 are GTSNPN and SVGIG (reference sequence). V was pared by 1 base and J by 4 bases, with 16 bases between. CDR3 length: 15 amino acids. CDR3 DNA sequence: TGTGCCTGGAGTGGCTATATACCGCAATCCACTGAAGCTTTCTTT. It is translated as CAWSGYIPQSTEAFF.

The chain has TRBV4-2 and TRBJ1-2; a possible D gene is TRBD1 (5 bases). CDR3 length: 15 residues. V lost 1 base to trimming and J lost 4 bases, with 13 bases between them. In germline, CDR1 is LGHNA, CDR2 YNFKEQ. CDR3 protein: CASSQGSHGGYGYTF. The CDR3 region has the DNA TGTGCCAGCAGCCAAGGTTCCCACGGGGGCTATGGCTACACCTTC.

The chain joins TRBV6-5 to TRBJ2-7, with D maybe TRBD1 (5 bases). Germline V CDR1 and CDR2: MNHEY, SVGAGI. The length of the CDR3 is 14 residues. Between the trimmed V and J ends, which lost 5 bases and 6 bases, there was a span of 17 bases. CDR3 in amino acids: CASSLGQHLREQYF. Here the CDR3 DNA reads TGTGCCAGCAGTCTCGGACAACACCTGCGCGAGCAGTACTTC.

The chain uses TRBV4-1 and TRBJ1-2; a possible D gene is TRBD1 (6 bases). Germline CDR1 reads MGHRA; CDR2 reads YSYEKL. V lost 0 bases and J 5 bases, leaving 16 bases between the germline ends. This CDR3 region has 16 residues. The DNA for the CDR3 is TGCGCCAGCAGCCAAGATCGGGCAGGGGAGGGGTATGGCTACACCTTC. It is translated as CASSQDRAGEGYGYTF.

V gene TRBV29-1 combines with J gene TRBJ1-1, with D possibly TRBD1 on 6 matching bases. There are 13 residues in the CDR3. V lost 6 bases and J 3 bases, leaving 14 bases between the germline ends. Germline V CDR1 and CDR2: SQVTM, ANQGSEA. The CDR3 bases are TGCAGCGTGGCGGACAGAGCTTACACTGAAGCTTTCTTT. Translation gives CSVADRAYTEAFF.

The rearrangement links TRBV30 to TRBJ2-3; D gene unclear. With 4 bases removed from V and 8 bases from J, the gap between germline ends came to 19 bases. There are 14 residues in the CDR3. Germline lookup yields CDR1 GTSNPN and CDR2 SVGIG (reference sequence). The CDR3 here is CAWTIRGSPGTQYF. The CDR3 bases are TGTGCCTGGACCATACGCGGCTCGCCGGGTACGCAGTATTTT.

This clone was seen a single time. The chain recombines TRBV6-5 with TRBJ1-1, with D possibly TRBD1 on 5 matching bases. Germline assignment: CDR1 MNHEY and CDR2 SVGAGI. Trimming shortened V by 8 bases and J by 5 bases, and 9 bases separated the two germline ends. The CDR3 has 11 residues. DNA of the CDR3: TGTGCCAGCTTGGGGCGGACTGAAGCTTTCTTT. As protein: CASLGRTEAFF.

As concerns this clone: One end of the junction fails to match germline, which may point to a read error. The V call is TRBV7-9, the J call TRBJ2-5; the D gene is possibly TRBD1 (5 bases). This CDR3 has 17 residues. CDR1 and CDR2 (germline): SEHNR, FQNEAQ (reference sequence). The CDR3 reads CSSSYQPDSFSGETQYF. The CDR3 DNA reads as TGTTCCAGCAGCTACCAACCCGACAGCTTCTCTGGGGAGACCCAGTACTTC.

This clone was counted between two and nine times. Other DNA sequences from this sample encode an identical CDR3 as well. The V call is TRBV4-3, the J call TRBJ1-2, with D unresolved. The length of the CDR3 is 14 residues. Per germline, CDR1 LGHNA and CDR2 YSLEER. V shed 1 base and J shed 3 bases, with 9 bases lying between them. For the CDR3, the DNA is TGCGCCAGCAGCCAAGTTTCGGGTGACTATGGCTACACCTTC. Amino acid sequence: CASSQVSGDYGYTF.

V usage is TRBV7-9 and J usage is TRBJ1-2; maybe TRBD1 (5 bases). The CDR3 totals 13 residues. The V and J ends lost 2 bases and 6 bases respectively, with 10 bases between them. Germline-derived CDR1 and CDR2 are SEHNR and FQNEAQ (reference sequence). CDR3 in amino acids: CASSLQGSHGYTF. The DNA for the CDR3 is TGTGCCAGCAGCTTACAGGGATCGCATGGCTACACCTTC.

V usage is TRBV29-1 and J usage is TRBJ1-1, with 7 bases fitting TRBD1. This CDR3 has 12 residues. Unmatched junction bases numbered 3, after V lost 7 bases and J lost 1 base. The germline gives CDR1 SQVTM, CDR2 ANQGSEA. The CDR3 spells CSAGQTNTEAFF. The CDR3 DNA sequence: TGCAGCGCGGGACAGACGAACACTGAAGCTTTCTTT.

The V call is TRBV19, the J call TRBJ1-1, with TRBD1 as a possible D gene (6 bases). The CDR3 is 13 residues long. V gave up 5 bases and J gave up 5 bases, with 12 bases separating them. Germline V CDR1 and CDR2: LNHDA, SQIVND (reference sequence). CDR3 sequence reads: CASSLDRGTEAFF. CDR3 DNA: TGTGCCAGTAGTCTGGACAGAGGGACTGAAGCTTTCTTT.